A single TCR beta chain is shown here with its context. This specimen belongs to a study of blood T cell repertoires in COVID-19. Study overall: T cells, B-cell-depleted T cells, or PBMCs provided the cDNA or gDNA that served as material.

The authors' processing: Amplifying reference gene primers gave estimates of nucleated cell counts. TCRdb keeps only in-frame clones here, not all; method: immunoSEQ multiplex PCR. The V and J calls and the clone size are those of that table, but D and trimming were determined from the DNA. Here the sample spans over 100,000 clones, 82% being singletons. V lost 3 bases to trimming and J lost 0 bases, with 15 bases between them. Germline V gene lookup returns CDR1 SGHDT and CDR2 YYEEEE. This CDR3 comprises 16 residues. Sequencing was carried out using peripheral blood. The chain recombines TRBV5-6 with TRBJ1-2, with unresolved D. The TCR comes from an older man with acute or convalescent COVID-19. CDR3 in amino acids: CASSSTSAEANYGYTF. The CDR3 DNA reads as TGTGCCAGCAGCTCCACGTCCGCAGAAGCTAACTATGGCTACACCTTC.